These T cell receptor beta chains were read from a single sample in a study of blood T cell repertoires in COVID-19. Sequenced by immunoSEQ multiplex PCR; TCRdb stores in-frame clones only, minus some. This sample yields 150,000 to 200,000 clones, of which 65% to 85% are seen a single time; about 6% belongs to the top ten. Input material: PBMCs or T cells enriched from blood (not recorded which). The receptor source for this set is a man aged 40-49 years who had recovered from COVID-19. The conserved cysteine and the conserved F or W are not part of the CDR3 here.

CDR3 length: 15; J gene: TRBJ2-2; V gene: TRBV4-1; CDR3 protein: ASSRTGIGRNTGELF
CDR3 length: 13; J gene: TRBJ1-1; V gene: TRBV6-6; CDR3 protein: ASSYLGTGNTEAF
CDR3 length: 12; J gene: TRBJ2-5; V gene: TRBV6-5; CDR3 protein: ASSYGDGAWAQY
CDR3 length: 14; J gene: TRBJ1-2; V gene: TRBV19; CDR3 protein: ASSIEKVRGDYGYT
CDR3 length: 11; J gene: TRBJ2-3; V gene: TRBV7-3; CDR3 protein: ASSYLYTDTQY
CDR3 length: 16; J gene: TRBJ1-3; V gene: TRBV7-8; CDR3 protein: ASSRAGGNGRSGNTIY
CDR3 length: 15; J gene: TRBJ2-1; V gene: TRBV7-7; CDR3 protein: ASSLGLAGVPVHEQF
CDR3 length: 13; J gene: TRBJ1-2; V gene: TRBV2; CDR3 protein: ASSGADRENYGYT
CDR3 length: 10; J gene: TRBJ2-1; V gene: TRBV9; CDR3 protein: ASSNSGVEQF
CDR3 length: 15; J gene: TRBJ1-6; V gene: TRBV14; CDR3 protein: ASSERQGSSYNSPLH
CDR3 length: 14; J gene: TRBJ1-2; V gene: TRBV2; CDR3 protein: ASSEISVAGAASYT
CDR3 length: 13; J gene: TRBJ1-4; V gene: TRBV10-1; CDR3 protein: ASSESSGTNEKLF
CDR3 length: 13; J gene: TRBJ2-3; V gene: TRBV6-5; CDR3 protein: ASRPGGGRSDTQY
CDR3 length: 13; J gene: TRBJ1-2; V gene: TRBV3-1/TRBV3-2; CDR3 protein: ASSQEADSPYGYT
CDR3 length: 13; J gene: TRBJ2-3; V gene: TRBV13; CDR3 protein: ASSSSGGDTDTQY
CDR3 length: 15; J gene: TRBJ1-2; V gene: TRBV9; CDR3 protein: ASSGSLAGQLNYGYT
CDR3 length: 16; J gene: TRBJ2-7; V gene: TRBV7-9; CDR3 protein: ASSSSGGQPLISYEQY
CDR3 length: 14; J gene: TRBJ2-3; V gene: TRBV10-1; CDR3 protein: ASGGQGASGTDTQY
CDR3 length: 11; J gene: TRBJ1-6; V gene: TRBV30; CDR3 protein: AWVADWRSPLH
CDR3 length: 13; J gene: TRBJ1-2; V gene: TRBV10-2; CDR3 protein: ASSPTQGALNGYT
CDR3 length: 13; J gene: TRBJ1-2; V gene: TRBV6-5; CDR3 protein: ASSYSLGDGYGYT
CDR3 length: 9; J gene: TRBJ1-6; V gene: TRBV28; CDR3 protein: ASSFESPLH
CDR3 length: 10; J gene: TRBJ1-4; V gene: TRBV11-1; CDR3 protein: ASSYGTDKLF
CDR3 length: 14; J gene: TRBJ2-2; V gene: TRBV18; CDR3 protein: ASSPQTPTGGGELF
CDR3 length: 11; J gene: TRBJ2-7; V gene: TRBV12-3/TRBV12-4; CDR3 protein: ASRRQGKDEQY
CDR3 length: 13; J gene: TRBJ2-4; V gene: TRBV4-1; CDR3 protein: ASSRLGAVANIQY
CDR3 length: 13; J gene: TRBJ2-5; V gene: TRBV6-2/TRBV6-3; CDR3 protein: ASSYTPDPTTPSY
CDR3 length: 14; J gene: TRBJ2-3; V gene: TRBV7-3; CDR3 protein: ASSLAGGPPTDTQY
CDR3 length: 12; J gene: TRBJ2-3; V gene: TRBV6-5; CDR3 protein: ASSYDWSTDTQY
CDR3 length: 12; J gene: TRBJ1-1; V gene: TRBV19; CDR3 protein: ASSTQGGNTEAF
CDR3 length: 16; J gene: TRBJ2-1; V gene: TRBV19; CDR3 protein: ASSKQGRAYGGTNEQF
CDR3 length: 13; J gene: TRBJ2-7; V gene: TRBV10-1; CDR3 protein: ASSDNRLPPYEQY
CDR3 length: 13; J gene: TRBJ1-4; V gene: TRBV4-2; CDR3 protein: ASSRISLTNEKLF
CDR3 length: 13; J gene: TRBJ1-4; V gene: TRBV6-1; CDR3 protein: ASSEGGGPREKLF
CDR3 length: 13; J gene: TRBJ1-4; V gene: TRBV11-2; CDR3 protein: ASSFTTGGAEKLF
CDR3 length: 15; J gene: TRBJ2-3; V gene: TRBV24-1; CDR3 protein: ATSDPGQGAGGDTQY
CDR3 length: 12; J gene: TRBJ1-4; V gene: TRBV6-5; CDR3 protein: ASSRASTNEKLF
CDR3 length: 12; J gene: TRBJ1-5; V gene: TRBV9; CDR3 protein: ASSPTPSDQPQH
CDR3 length: 13; J gene: TRBJ2-1; V gene: TRBV6-5; CDR3 protein: ASSPHVRTENEQF
CDR3 length: 14; J gene: TRBJ1-1; V gene: TRBV9; CDR3 protein: ASSDRDRGMNTEAF
CDR3 length: 13; J gene: TRBJ1-2; V gene: TRBV2; CDR3 protein: ASSVEGQGRYGYT
CDR3 length: 11; J gene: TRBJ2-1; V gene: TRBV7-3; CDR3 protein: ASSAADSREQF
CDR3 length: 13; J gene: TRBJ1-1; V gene: TRBV4-1; CDR3 protein: ASSQDGGLITEAF
CDR3 length: 11; J gene: TRBJ1-1; V gene: TRBV30; CDR3 protein: AWRLRANTEAF
CDR3 length: 15; J gene: TRBJ2-6; V gene: TRBV3-1/TRBV3-2; CDR3 protein: ASSRLVTGSGANVLT
CDR3 length: 11; J gene: TRBJ2-5; V gene: TRBV18; CDR3 protein: ASSPTQVETQY
CDR3 length: 14; J gene: TRBJ1-5; V gene: TRBV24-1; CDR3 protein: ATSDATRGFNQPQH
CDR3 length: 17; J gene: TRBJ2-5; V gene: TRBV27; CDR3 protein: ASRPNKWTSGGPQETQY
CDR3 length: 16; J gene: TRBJ2-5; V gene: TRBV6-6; CDR3 protein: ASSPRPEQGLPQETQY
CDR3 length: 13; J gene: TRBJ2-5; V gene: TRBV2; CDR3 protein: ASIGLAWEGETQY
CDR3 length: 13; J gene: TRBJ2-2; V gene: TRBV6-5; CDR3 protein: ASSKELAATGELF
CDR3 length: 13; J gene: TRBJ1-3; V gene: TRBV5-1; CDR3 protein: ASSFTGSSGNTIY
CDR3 length: 11; J gene: TRBJ1-2; V gene: TRBV27; CDR3 protein: ASSIRTGNGYT
CDR3 length: 10; J gene: TRBJ2-7; V gene: TRBV19; CDR3 protein: ASSLGVDEQY